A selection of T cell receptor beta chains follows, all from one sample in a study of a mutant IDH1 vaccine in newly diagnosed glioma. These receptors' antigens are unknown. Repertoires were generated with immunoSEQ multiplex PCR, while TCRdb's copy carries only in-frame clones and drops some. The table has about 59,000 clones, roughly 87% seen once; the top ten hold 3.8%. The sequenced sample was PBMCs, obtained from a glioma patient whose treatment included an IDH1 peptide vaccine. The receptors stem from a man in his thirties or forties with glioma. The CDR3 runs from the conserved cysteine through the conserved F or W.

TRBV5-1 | CASSSGQLYNEQFF
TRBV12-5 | CASGLYRGQGAPEELFF
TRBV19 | CASSIKGGTNYGYTF
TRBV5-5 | CASSWTPGSFYNSPLHF
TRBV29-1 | CSVAGNPNYGYTF
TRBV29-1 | CSVEDRERGYTF
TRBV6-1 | CASRDVGPSTDTQYF
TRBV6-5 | CASSPSGIAYEQYF
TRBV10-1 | CASRDRRNTEAFF
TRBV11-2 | CASSLGGTVYWTEAFF
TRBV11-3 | CASSQGTEAFF
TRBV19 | CASSITGGSGGGYTF
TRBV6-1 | CASSRGQGRSEKLFF
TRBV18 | CASSSYQQVPPNYGYTF
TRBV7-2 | CASSFRTGPYANTGELFF
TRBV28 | CASSFPSLPYGYTF
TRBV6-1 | CASSVSTGTLSPLHF
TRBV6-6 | CASSQRTDTQYF
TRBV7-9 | CASSLTRARGDIQYF
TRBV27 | CASSPRRANSPLHF
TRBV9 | CASSDQGLAMDTQYF
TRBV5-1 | CASRGGQGARNTEAFF
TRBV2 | CASSEPIRGPGNSPLHF
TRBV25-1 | CASSEFSGDTQYF
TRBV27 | CASSFYREAEQFF
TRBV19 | CASSMGEDTDTQYF
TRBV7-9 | CASSSGIYEQYF
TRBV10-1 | CASSGGDGYTF
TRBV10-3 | CAISDPSGGLPYNEQFF
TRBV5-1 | CASSSTGATNEKLFF
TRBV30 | CACARGSGNTIYF
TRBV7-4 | CASSFREGNQPQHF
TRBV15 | CATSRDLTSRQGADGYTF
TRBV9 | CASSVEGRTGNTIYF
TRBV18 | CASSPLSQTTGELFF
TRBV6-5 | CASREPGRNTGELFF
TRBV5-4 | CASSWAGGRGNEQFF
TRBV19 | CASSTQAVQPQHF
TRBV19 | CASSPDRGYGYTF
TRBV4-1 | CASSQEGYYGYTF
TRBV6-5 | CASGTGFRETQYF
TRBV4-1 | CASSQDGHPGVYNSPLHF
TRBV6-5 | CASGLGGGRTDTQYF
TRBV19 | CASSGTGTGDHYGYTF
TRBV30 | CAWSKTASNEKLFF
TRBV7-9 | CASSLDTAQETQYF
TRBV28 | CASSATREVFF
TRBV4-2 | CASSVSSGTVNYEQYF
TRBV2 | CASSEGLWAGELFF
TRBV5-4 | CASSPLQESSTDTQYF
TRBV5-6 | CASSTGAFTDTQYF
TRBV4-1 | CASSQGGRGYEQYF
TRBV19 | CASSIGGLDTEAFF
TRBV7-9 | CASSSSSGANVLTF